This T cell receptor beta chain was found in a study of blood T cell repertoires in COVID-19. For the study at large: Nucleic acid was either cDNA or gDNA, and it came from T cells, B-cell-depleted T cells, or PBMCs.

The authors' processing: Amplifying reference gene primers gave estimates of nucleated cell counts. Assay: immunoSEQ multiplex PCR; the TCRdb copy retains only in-frame clones and omits some. V and J calls and clone size are those listed in that table; D and trimming were worked out from the DNA. In the table there are 150,000 to 200,000 clones, approximately 90% of which are singletons. Seattle patients were enrolled while actively infected and followed longitudinally. The germline V gene encodes CDR1 MNHEY and CDR2 SVGAGI. The trim removed 0 bases at V and 4 bases at J, leaving 3 bases unmatched. This CDR3 is built from 16 residues.

This clonotype was obtained from a woman in her 70s with COVID-19, enrolled during active disease. Sequenced: peripheral blood. The rearrangement joins TRBV6-5 to TRBJ2-1; 10 positions match TRBD1. DNA of the CDR3: TGTGCCAGCAGTTACTCGACAGGGGGCCTTTACAATGAGCAGTTCTTC. It yields the protein CASSYSTGGLYNEQFF.